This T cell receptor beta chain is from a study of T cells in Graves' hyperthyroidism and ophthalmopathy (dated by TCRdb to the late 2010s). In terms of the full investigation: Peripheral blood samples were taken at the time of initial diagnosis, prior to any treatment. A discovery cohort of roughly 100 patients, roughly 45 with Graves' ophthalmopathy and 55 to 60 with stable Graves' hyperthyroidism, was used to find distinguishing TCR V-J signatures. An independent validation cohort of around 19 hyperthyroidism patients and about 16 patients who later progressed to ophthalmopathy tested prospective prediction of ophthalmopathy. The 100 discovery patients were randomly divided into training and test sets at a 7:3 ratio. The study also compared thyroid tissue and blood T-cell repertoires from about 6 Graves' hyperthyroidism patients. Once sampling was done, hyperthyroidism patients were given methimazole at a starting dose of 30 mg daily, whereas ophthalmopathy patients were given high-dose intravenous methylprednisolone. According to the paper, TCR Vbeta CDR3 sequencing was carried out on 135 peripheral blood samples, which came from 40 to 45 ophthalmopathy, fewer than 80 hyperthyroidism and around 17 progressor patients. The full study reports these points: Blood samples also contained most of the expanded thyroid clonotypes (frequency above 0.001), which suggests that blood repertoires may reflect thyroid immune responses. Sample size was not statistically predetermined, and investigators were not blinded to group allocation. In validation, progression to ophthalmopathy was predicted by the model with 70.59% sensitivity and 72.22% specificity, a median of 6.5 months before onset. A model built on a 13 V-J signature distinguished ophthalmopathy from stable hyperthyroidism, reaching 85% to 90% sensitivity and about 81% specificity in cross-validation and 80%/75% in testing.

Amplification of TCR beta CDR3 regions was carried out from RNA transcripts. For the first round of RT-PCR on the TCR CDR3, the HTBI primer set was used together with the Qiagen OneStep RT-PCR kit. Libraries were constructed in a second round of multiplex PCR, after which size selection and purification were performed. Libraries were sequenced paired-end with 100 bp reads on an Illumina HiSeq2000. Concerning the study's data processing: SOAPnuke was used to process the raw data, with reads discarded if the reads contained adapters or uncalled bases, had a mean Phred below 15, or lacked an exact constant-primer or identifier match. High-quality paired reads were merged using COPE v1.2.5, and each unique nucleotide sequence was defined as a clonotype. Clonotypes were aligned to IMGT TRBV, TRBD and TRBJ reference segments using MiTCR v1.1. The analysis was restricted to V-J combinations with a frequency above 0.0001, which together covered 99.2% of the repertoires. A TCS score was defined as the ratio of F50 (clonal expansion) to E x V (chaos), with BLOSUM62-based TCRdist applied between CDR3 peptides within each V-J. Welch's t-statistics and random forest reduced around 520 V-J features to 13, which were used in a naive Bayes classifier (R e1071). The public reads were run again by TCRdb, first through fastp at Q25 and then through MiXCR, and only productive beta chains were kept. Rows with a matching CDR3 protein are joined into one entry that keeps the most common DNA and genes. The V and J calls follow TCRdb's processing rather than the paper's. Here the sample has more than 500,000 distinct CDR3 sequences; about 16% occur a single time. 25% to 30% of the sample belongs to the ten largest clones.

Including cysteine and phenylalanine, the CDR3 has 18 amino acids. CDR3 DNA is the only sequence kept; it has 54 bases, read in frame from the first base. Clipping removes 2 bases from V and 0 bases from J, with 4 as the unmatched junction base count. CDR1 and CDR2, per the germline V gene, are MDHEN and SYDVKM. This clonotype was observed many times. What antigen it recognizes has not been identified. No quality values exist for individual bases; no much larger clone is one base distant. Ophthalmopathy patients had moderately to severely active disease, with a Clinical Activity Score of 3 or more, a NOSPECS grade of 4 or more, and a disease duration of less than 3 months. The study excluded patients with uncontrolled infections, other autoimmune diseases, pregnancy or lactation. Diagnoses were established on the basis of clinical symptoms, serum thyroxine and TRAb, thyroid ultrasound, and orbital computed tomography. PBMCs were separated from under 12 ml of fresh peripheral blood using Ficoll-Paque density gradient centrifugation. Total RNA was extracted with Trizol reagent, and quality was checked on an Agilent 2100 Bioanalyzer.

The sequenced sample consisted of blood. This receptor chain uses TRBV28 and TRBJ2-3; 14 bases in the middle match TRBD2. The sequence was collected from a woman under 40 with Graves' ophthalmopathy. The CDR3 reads CASSLLGTSGSSTDTQYF. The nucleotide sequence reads TGTGCCAGCAGTTTACTAGGGACTAGCGGGAGTAGCACAGATACGCAGTATTTT.